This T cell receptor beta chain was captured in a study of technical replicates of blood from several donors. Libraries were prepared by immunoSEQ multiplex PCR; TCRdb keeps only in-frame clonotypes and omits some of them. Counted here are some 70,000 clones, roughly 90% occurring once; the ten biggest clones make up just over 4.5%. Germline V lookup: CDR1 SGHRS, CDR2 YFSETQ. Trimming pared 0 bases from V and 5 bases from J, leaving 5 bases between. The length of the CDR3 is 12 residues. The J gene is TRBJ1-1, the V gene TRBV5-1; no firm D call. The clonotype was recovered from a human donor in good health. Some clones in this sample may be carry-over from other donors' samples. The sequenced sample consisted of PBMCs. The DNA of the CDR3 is TGCGCCAGCAGCTTGGGTCGGACTGAAGCTTTCTTT. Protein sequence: CASSLGRTEAFF.